This T cell receptor (beta chain) was recorded in a study of control samples from healthy donors and cancer patients. Germline values: CDR1 LGHNA, CDR2 YSLEER. The CDR3 loop spans 17 amino acids. Trimming took 0 bases from V and 1 from J; bases not matched to a gene: 2. The assay was immunoSEQ multiplex PCR, and TCRdb's table has in-frame clones only and misses some. Of approximately 90,000 clones in the sample, around 84% were seen once. V usage is TRBV4-3 and J usage is TRBJ2-2, with 10 positions matching TRBD2. Sequencing input: PBMCs. The source of this sequence is a man in his sixties or seventies with lung cancer. The CDR3: CASSQELAGVNTGELFF. CDR3 DNA sequence: TGCGCCAGCAGCCAAGAGCTAGCGGGGGTGAACACCGGGGAGCTGTTTTTT.